Listed below are T cell receptor beta chains from one sample, sequenced in a study of T cell repertoires in cytomegalovirus infection. In TCRdb, the reads were re-called with MiXCR into one record per CDR3 protein. The sample holds hundreds of thousands of distinct CDR3 sequences, about 44% seen once. The antigens of these receptors remain unknown. This specimen was cultured PBMCs, taken from culture after CMV antigen stimulation. Source of these receptors: a human donor in good health (CMV status not recorded). Some clones in this sample may be carry-over from other donors' samples. Each CDR3 is given with its conserved first and last residue. The order of the fields is D gene, V gene, J gene, clone size, CDR3 DNA, CDR3 protein. A D gene is named only where the DNA matches it firmly. Size values are once, few and many counts, or a class for expanded clones, and some rows have none.

D: TRBD1
V: TRBV12-3/TRBV12-4
J: TRBJ1-5
size: .
DNA: TGTGCCAGCAGTTTAGCGATCGGACAGGGGGCCTATCAGCCCCAGCATTTT
CDR3: CASSLAIGQGAYQPQHF

D: TRBD1
V: TRBV7-6
J: TRBJ1-1
size: .
DNA: TGTGCCAGCAGCTTGACAGGGCGCGGAGCTGAAGCTTTCTTT
CDR3: CASSLTGRGAEAFF

D: TRBD2
V: TRBV12-3/TRBV12-4
J: TRBJ2-7
size: .
DNA: TGTGCCAGCAGTTTGTTAGCGGGAGGGCCTGACGAGCAGTACTTC
CDR3: CASSLLAGGPDEQYF

D: .
V: TRBV7-6
J: TRBJ1-1
size: .
DNA: TGTGCCAGCAGCTTGGGTCGGGGGATTGAAGCTTTCTTT
CDR3: CASSLGRGIEAFF

D: .
V: TRBV11-2
J: TRBJ2-3
size: few
DNA: TGTGCCAGCAGCTTAGGGTGGGGAGAAGCAGATACGCAGTATTTT
CDR3: CASSLGWGEADTQYF

D: .
V: TRBV7-2
J: TRBJ1-5
size: .
DNA: TGTGCCAGCAGCTTAGGACCGTTCAATCAGCCCCAGCATTTT
CDR3: CASSLGPFNQPQHF

D: TRBD2
V: TRBV12-3/TRBV12-4
J: TRBJ2-3
size: few
DNA: TGTGCCAGCAGTTCTTATAAGCGGGGGGTCACAGATACGCAGTATTTT
CDR3: CASSSYKRGVTDTQYF

D: .
V: TRBV20-1
J: TRBJ2-7
size: few
DNA: TGCAGTGCTAGGGGGTGGGACACCACCTACGAGCAGTACTTC
CDR3: CSARGWDTTYEQYF

D: .
V: TRBV20-1
J: TRBJ2-5
size: .
DNA: TGCAGTGCTGGAAGAGATAGGAGAGAAGAGACCCAGTACTTC
CDR3: CSAGRDRREETQYF

D: .
V: TRBV14
J: TRBJ1-5
size: .
DNA: TGTGCCAGCAGCCAAGACTGGGGCAAGGTTAGCAATCAGCCCCAGCATTTT
CDR3: CASSQDWGKVSNQPQHF

D: TRBD1
V: TRBV7-2
J: TRBJ2-6
size: .
DNA: TGTGCCAGCAGCCGGACAGGGGGTCCGGCCAACGTCCTGACTTTC
CDR3: CASSRTGGPANVLTF

D: .
V: TRBV10-3
J: TRBJ2-2
size: .
DNA: TGTGCCATCAGTTCAGGACCGAACACCGGGGAGCTGTTTTTT
CDR3: CAISSGPNTGELFF

D: .
V: TRBV7-2
J: TRBJ1-2
size: .
DNA: TGTGCCAGCAGCTCCTACTCGAACAGGGCAGGTGGCTACACCTTC
CDR3: CASSSYSNRAGGYTF

D: .
V: TRBV19
J: TRBJ2-6
size: .
DNA: TGTGCCAGTAGTCCGGTAGACTCTGGGGCCAACGTCCTGACTTTC
CDR3: CASSPVDSGANVLTF

D: .
V: TRBV7-4
J: TRBJ2-5
size: many
DNA: TGTGCCAGCAGCTCAGCACAACGTCGGCTAAAAGAGACCCAGTACTTC
CDR3: CASSSAQRRLKETQYF

D: .
V: TRBV7-2
J: TRBJ1-2
size: few
DNA: TGTGCCAGCAGCAAAGCCCCTGGGGGGGGCAATGGCTACACCTTC
CDR3: CASSKAPGGGNGYTF

D: .
V: TRBV12-5
J: TRBJ2-7
size: .
DNA: TGTGCTAGTGGTTTGGGAATCTACGAGCAGTACTTC
CDR3: CASGLGIYEQYF

D: .
V: TRBV12-3/TRBV12-4
J: TRBJ1-5
size: few
DNA: TGTGCCAGCAGTTTGGGGCGCCCGGGCCAGCCCCAGCATTTT
CDR3: CASSLGRPGQPQHF

D: TRBD2
V: TRBV7-6
J: TRBJ2-3
size: .
DNA: TGTGCCAGCAGCTTAGGTTGGGTTAGCGGGCCGATCACAGATACGCAGTATTTT
CDR3: CASSLGWVSGPITDTQYF

D: .
V: TRBV20-1
J: TRBJ2-5
size: few
DNA: TGCAGTGCTATTGGACTGGTGGGATCGTACCAAGAGACCCAGTACTTC
CDR3: CSAIGLVGSYQETQYF

D: TRBD2
V: TRBV6-5
J: TRBJ2-7
size: .
DNA: TGTGCCAGCAGTTACGGGTTAGCGGGAGGGCAGTACTTC
CDR3: CASSYGLAGGQYF

D: .
V: TRBV10-3
J: TRBJ2-1
size: few
DNA: TGTGCCATCAGTGAGTCGGGGCTTGAGCAGTTCTTC
CDR3: CAISESGLEQFF

D: .
V: TRBV4-1
J: TRBJ1-4
size: .
DNA: TGCGCCAGCAGCCAAGTCGGGGATGAAAAACTGTTTTTT
CDR3: CASSQVGDEKLFF

D: .
V: TRBV28
J: TRBJ1-4
size: few
DNA: TGTGCCAGCAGTTTAGCTACAACTAATGAAAAACTGTTTTTT
CDR3: CASSLATTNEKLFF

D: TRBD2
V: TRBV18
J: TRBJ2-1
size: .
DNA: TGTGCCAGCTCACCACCGTCTAGCGGGAGGGTCAATGAGCAGTTCTTC
CDR3: CASSPPSSGRVNEQFF

D: .
V: TRBV11-2
J: TRBJ2-2
size: .
DNA: TGTGCCAGCAGCCCACACCCGGTCAGTGTCTCGAACACCGGGGAGCTGTTTTTT
CDR3: CASSPHPVSVSNTGELFF

D: TRBD1
V: TRBV6-6
J: TRBJ1-4
size: .
DNA: TGTGCCAGCAGTTACGCGGGACAGGAGAATGAAAAACTGTTTTTT
CDR3: CASSYAGQENEKLFF

D: .
V: TRBV5-1
J: TRBJ2-1
size: .
DNA: TGCGCCAGCAGTCCCTGGACTGGAAACAATGAGCAGTTCTTC
CDR3: CASSPWTGNNEQFF

D: TRBD1
V: TRBV19
J: TRBJ1-5
size: .
DNA: TGTGCCACCGTAGACAGGGTGGAGCAGCCCCAGCATTTT
CDR3: CATVDRVEQPQHF

D: .
V: TRBV7-9
J: TRBJ2-6
size: few
DNA: TGTGCCAGTCGGACCCCAGGGGCCCCAGGGGCCAACGTCCTGACTTTC
CDR3: CASRTPGAPGANVLTF

D: TRBD1
V: TRBV12-3/TRBV12-4
J: TRBJ2-3
size: .
DNA: TGTGCCAGCAGCCGTAGACAGGGACAAGATACGCAGTATTTT
CDR3: CASSRRQGQDTQYF

D: TRBD2
V: TRBV6-6
J: TRBJ2-3
size: .
DNA: TGTGCCAGCAGTCCCTCACCGGCTAGCGGGTTAGATACGCAGTATTTT
CDR3: CASSPSPASGLDTQYF

D: TRBD2
V: TRBV7-9
J: TRBJ2-1
size: .
DNA: TGTGCCAGCAGCATCCTAGCGGGACTTTACAATGAGCAGTTCTTC
CDR3: CASSILAGLYNEQFF

D: .
V: TRBV2
J: TRBJ2-3
size: .
DNA: TGTGCCAGCAGACCCATGGGAGACTACACAGATACGCAGTATTTT
CDR3: CASRPMGDYTDTQYF

D: .
V: TRBV6-6
J: TRBJ2-5
size: few
DNA: TGTGCCAGCGAAGAGCGGCTCCAAGAGACCCAGTACTTC
CDR3: CASEERLQETQYF

D: TRBD2
V: TRBV7-2
J: TRBJ2-2
size: few
DNA: TGTGCCAGCAGCTTGAGACTAGCGGGACTAACCGGGGAGCTGTTTTTT
CDR3: CASSLRLAGLTGELFF

D: TRBD1
V: TRBV12-3/TRBV12-4
J: TRBJ2-3
size: few
DNA: TGTGCCAGCAGACCGCAGGGGGTTACCTCAGATACGCAGTATTTT
CDR3: CASRPQGVTSDTQYF

D: .
V: TRBV7-9
J: TRBJ2-6
size: few
DNA: TGTGCCAGCAGCTTAGGCGGCAGTGCTGGGGCCAACGTCCTGACTTTC
CDR3: CASSLGGSAGANVLTF

D: TRBD2
V: TRBV7-8
J: TRBJ2-5
size: few
DNA: TGTGCCAGCAGCCCAGGGAGGGCCCCACATCGGGAGACCCAGTACTTC
CDR3: CASSPGRAPHRETQYF